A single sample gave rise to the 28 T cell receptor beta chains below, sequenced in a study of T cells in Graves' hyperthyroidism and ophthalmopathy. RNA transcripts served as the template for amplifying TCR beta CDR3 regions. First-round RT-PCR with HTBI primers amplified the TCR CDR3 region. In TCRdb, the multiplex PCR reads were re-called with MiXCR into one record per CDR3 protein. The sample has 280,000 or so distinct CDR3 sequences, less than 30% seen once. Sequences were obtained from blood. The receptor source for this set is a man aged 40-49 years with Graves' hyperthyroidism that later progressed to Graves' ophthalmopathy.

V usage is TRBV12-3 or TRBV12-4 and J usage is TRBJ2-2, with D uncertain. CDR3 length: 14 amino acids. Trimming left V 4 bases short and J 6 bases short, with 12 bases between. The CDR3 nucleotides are TGTGCCAGCAGTTCCCCACTGTTTCCCGGGGAGCTGTTTTTT. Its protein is CASSSPLFPGELFF.

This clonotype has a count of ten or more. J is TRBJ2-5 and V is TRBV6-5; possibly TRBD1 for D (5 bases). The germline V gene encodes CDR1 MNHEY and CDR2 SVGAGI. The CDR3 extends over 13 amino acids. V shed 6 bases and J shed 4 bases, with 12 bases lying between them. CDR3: CASRRTQGETQYF. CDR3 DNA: TGTGCCAGCAGAAGGACGCAGGGAGAGACCCAGTACTTC.

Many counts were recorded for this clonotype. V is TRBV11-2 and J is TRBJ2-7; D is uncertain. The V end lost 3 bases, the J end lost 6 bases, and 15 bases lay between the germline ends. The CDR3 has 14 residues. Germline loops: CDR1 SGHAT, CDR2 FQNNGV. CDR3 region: CASSFRQVSLEQYF. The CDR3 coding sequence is TGTGCCAGCAGCTTCCGCCAGGTATCGCTCGAGCAGTACTTC.

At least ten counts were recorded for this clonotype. CDR3 amino acids: CASSWVHTEAFF. The CDR3 DNA follows: TGTGCCAGTAGTTGGGTACACACTGAAGCTTTCTTT. The gene calls are TRBV19 and TRBJ1-1; D is ambiguous. The CDR3 extends over 12 amino acids. V was trimmed by 5 bases and J by 3 bases, leaving 7 bases between them. CDR1 is LNHDA and CDR2 is SQIVND in the germline V gene (reference sequence).

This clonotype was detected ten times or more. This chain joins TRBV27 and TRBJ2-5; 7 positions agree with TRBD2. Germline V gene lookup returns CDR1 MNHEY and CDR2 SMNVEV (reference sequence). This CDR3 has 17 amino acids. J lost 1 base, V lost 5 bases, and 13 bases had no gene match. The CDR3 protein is CASSPEGWAGAQETQYF. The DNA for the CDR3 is TGTGCCAGCAGTCCCGAGGGGTGGGCGGGAGCCCAAGAGACCCAGTACTTC.

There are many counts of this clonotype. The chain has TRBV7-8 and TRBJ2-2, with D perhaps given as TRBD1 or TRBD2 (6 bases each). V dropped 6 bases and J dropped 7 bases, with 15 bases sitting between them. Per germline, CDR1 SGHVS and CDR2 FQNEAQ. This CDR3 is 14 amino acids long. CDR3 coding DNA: TGTGCCAGCAGATCGTGGGGGGCCGGCGGGGAGCTGTTTTTT. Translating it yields CASRSWGAGGELFF.

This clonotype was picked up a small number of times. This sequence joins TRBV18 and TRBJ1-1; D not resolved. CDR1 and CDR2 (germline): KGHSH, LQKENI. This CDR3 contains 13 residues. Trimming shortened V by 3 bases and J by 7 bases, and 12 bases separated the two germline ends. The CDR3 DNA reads TGTGCCAGCTCACCCCCTAGTCACAGTGAAGCTTTCTTT. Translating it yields CASSPPSHSEAFF.

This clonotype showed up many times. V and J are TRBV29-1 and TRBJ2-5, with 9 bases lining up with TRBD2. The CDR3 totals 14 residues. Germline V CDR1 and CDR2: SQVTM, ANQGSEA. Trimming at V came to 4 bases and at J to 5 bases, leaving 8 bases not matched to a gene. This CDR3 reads CSVVSSGSGETQYF. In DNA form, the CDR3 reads TGCAGCGTTGTTAGTAGCGGGAGTGGGGAGACCCAGTACTTC.

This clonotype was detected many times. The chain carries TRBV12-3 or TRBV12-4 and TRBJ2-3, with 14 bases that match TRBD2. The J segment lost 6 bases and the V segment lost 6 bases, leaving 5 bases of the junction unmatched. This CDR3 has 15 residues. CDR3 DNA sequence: TGTGCCAGCAGCCAGGGACTAGCGGGAGTGGATACGCAGTATTTT. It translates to CASSQGLAGVDTQYF.

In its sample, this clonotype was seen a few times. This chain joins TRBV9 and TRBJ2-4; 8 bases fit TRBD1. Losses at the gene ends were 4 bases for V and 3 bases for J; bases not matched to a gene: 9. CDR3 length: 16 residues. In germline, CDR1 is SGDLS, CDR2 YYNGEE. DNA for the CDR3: TGTGCCAGCAGCACGTTCCAGGGGGCGGGCAAAAACATTCAGTACTTC. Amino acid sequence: CASSTFQGAGKNIQYF.

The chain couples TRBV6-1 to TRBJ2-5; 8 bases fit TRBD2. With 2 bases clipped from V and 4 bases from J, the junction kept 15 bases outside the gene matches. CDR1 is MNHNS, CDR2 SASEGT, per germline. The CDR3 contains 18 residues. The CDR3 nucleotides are TGTGCCAGCAGTGAAAGGGTCGGAGCGGGAGCTGGTCGAGAGACCCAGTACTTC. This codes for CASSERVGAGAGRETQYF.

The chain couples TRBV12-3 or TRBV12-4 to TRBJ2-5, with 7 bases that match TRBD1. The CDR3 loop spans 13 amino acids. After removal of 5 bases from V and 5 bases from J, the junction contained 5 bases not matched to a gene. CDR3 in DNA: TGTGCCAGCAGTAACAGGGGTGTCGAGACCCAGTACTTC. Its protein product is CASSNRGVETQYF.

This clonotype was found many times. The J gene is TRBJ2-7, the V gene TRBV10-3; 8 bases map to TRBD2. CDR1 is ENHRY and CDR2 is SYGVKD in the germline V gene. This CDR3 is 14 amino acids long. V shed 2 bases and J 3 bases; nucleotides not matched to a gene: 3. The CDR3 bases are TGTGCCATCAGTGAGGCAGCGGGAGTCTACGAGCAGTACTTC. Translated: CAISEAAGVYEQYF.

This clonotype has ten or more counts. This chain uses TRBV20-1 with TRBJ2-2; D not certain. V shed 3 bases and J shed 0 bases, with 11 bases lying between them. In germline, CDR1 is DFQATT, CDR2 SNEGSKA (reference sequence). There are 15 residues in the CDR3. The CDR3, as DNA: TGCAGTGCTAGCCGAGGAAGTTCGAACACCGGGGAGCTGTTTTTT. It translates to CSASRGSSNTGELFF.

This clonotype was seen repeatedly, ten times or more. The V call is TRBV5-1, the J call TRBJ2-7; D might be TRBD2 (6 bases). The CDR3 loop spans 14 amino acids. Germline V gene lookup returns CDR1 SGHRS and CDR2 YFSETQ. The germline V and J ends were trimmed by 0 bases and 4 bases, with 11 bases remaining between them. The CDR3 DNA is TGCGCCAGCAGCTTGGCGGGGACTGAGTACGAGCAGTACTTC. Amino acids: CASSLAGTEYEQYF.

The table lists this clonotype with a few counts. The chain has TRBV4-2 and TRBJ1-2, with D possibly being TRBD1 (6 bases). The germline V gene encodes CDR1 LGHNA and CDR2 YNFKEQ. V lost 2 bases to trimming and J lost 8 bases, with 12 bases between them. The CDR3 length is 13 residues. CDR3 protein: CASSQLTTGGYTF. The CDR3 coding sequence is TGTGCCAGCAGCCAACTGACTACAGGGGGCTACACCTTC.

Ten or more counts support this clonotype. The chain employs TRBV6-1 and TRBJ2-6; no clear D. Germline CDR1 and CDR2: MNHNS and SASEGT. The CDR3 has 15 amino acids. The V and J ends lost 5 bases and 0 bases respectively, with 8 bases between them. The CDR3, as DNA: TGTGCCAGCAGTCAGGTCCTCTCTGGGGCCAACGTCCTGACTTTC. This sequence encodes CASSQVLSGANVLTF.

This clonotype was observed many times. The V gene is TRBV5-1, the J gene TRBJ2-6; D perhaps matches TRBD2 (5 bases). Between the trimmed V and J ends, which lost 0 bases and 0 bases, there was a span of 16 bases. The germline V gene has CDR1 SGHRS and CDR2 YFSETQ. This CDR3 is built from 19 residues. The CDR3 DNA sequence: TGCGCCAGCAGCTTGGGGAGGACTTCCTGGAGCTCTGGGGCCAACGTCCTGACTTTC. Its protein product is CASSLGRTSWSSGANVLTF.

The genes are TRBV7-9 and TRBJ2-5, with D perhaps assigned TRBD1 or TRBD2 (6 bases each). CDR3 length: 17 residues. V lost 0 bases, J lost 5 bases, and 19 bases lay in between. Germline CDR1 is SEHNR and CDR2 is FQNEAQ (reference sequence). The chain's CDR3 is CASSLAGAGSALETQYF. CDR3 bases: TGTGCCAGCAGCTTAGCGGGGGCCGGGAGCGCCCTGGAGACCCAGTACTTC.

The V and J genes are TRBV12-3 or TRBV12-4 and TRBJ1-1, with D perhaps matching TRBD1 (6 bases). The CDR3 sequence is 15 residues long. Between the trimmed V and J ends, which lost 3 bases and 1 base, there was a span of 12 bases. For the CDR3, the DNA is TGTGCCAGCAGTTTTAATGGGGGCCCGAACACTGAAGCTTTCTTT. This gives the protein CASSFNGGPNTEAFF.

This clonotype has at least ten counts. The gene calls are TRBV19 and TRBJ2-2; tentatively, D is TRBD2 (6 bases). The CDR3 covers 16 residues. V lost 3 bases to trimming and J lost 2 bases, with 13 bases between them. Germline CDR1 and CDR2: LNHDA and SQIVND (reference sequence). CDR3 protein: CASSIWRAGNTGELFF. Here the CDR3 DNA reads TGTGCCAGTAGTATTTGGAGGGCGGGAAACACCGGGGAGCTGTTTTTT.

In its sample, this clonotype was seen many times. CDR3 region: CASSLGTAPTAYQETQYF. DNA of the CDR3: TGTGCCAGCAGTTTGGGCACGGCCCCGACAGCTTATCAAGAGACCCAGTACTTC. The chain has TRBV28 and TRBJ2-5, with D perhaps matching TRBD1 (5 bases). The CDR3 runs 18 residues. Germline values: CDR1 MDHEN, CDR2 SYDVKM. Trimming shortened V by 3 bases and J by 2 bases, and 22 bases separated the two germline ends.

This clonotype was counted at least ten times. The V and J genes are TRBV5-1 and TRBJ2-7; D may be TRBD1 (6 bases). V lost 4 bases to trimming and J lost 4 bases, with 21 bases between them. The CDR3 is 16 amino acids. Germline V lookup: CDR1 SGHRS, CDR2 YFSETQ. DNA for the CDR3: TGCGCCAGCAGCGATCCCGGGTCAGGGGCATTGTACGAGCAGTACTTC. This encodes CASSDPGSGALYEQYF. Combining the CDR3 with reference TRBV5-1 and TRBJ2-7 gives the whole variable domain KAGVTQTPRYLIKTRGQQVTLSCSPISGHRSVSWYQQTPGQGLQFLFEYFSETQRNKGNFPGRFSGRQFSNSRSEMNVSTLELGDSALYLCASSDPGSGALYEQYFGPGTRLTVT.

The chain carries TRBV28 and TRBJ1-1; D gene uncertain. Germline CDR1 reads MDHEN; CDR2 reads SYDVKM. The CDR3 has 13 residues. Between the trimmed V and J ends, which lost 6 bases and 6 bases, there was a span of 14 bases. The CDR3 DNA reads TGTGCCAGCAGAAAAGGCCTTGTATCTGAAGCTTTCTTT. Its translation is CASRKGLVSEAFF.

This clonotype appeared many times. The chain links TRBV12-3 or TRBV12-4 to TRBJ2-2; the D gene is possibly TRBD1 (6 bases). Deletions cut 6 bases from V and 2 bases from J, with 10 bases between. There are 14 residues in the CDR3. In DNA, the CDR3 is TGTGCCAGCAGACCGGGACATAACACCGGGGAGCTGTTTTTT. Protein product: CASRPGHNTGELFF.

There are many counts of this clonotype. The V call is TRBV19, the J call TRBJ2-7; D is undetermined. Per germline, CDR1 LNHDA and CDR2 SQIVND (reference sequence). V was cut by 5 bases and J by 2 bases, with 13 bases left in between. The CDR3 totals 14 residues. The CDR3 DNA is TGTGCCAGTAGTCCCCGGACGGATACCTACGAGCAGTACTTC. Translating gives CASSPRTDTYEQYF.

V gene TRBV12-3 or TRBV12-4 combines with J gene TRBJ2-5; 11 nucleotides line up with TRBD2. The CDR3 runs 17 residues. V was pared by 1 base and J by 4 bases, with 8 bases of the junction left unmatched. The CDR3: CASSLGASGRPRETQYF. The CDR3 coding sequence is TGTGCCAGCAGTTTAGGGGCTAGCGGGAGGCCCCGAGAGACCCAGTACTTC.

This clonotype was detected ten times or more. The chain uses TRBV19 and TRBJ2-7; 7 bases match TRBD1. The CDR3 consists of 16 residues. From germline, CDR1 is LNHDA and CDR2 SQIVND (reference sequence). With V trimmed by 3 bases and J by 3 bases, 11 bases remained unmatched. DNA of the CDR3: TGTGCCAGTAGTATTCGAAGGACAGGAAACTTCTACGAGCAGTACTTC. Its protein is CASSIRRTGNFYEQYF.